This is a list of T cell receptor beta chains from one sample in a study of cytomegalovirus exposure and HLA in healthy donors. Assay used: immunoSEQ multiplex PCR; TCRdb lists only in-frame clones, some missing. Seen here are about 130,000 clones, about three quarters observed once, and the top ten hold less than 3.5%. The specimen was PBMCs. Receptor source: a human donor in good health. The conserved cysteine and the conserved F or W are not part of the CDR3 here. Clone size is given for some rows only: seen once, a few or many times, or a class if the clone is expanded.

TRBJ2-1	-	TRBV6-1	ASSDRTKRGEISYNEQF
TRBJ1-3	-	TRBV7-2	ASSLARQVSGNTIY
TRBJ2-7	-	TRBV28	ASESGTAMSSYEQY
TRBJ1-5	-	TRBV28	ASSLRRGAGSEPQH
TRBJ2-5	-	TRBV6-1	ASSGGLAAIQETQY
TRBJ2-7	-	TRBV9	ASSVDPSASYEQY
TRBJ1-2	few	TRBV29-1	SVGEGYGYT
TRBJ2-3	-	TRBV19	ASSVPGTTSGDTQY
TRBJ2-1	-	TRBV4-3	ASSQEGLESYNEQF
TRBJ2-6	few	TRBV5-4	ASSLIGGIRSGANVLT
TRBJ1-1	-	TRBV5-1	ASSSGQGVSPEAF
TRBJ1-1	once	TRBV29-1	SARGGGSEAF
TRBJ2-1	-	TRBV6-1	ASSETEGSYNEQF
TRBJ1-1	-	TRBV7-3	ASSLEVNTEAF
TRBJ2-1	-	TRBV4-2	ASSQGNTGGRGNEQF
TRBJ2-3	-	TRBV5-6	ASSFSLAGGGGADTQY
TRBJ2-7	-	TRBV6-1	ASSEAEASVYEQY
TRBJ2-2	-	TRBV5-1	ASSFERTGAGELF
TRBJ2-2	-	TRBV27	ASRGGKREFGELF
TRBJ1-2	few	TRBV7-9	ASSLPGQGAGGYT
TRBJ2-3	few	TRBV7-6	ASSLVFGGITDTQY
TRBJ1-2	-	TRBV30	AWSETGLANYGYT
TRBJ2-3	once	TRBV14	ASSPSGGRKDTQY
TRBJ1-1	-	TRBV18	ASSPRTGVTEAF
TRBJ1-5	-	TRBV6-1	ASSDRGRQPQH
TRBJ2-7	-	TRBV7-3	ASSSPGTSGYEQY
TRBJ2-7	once	TRBV27	ASSPTVAGSYEQY
TRBJ2-5	few	TRBV30	AWSIGQVVRETQY
TRBJ2-7	-	TRBV7-9	ASSPPGLPKASYEQY
TRBJ2-1	-	TRBV29-1	SVGGNEQF
TRBJ2-7	-	TRBV19	ASSIVGGSYEQY